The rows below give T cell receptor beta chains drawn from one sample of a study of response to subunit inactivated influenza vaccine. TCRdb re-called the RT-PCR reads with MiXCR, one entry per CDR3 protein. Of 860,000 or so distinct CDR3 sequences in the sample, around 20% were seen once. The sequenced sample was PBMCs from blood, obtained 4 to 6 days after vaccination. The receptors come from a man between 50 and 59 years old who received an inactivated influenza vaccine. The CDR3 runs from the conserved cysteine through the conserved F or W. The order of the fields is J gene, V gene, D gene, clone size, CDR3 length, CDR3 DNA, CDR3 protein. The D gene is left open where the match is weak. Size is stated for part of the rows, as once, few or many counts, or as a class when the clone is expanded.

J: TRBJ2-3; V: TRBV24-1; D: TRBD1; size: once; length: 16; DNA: TGTGCCACCAGTGCTACCGGGACAGGGGATGCAGATACGCAGTATTTT; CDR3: CATSATGTGDADTQYF
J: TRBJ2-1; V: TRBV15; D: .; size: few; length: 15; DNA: TGTGCCACCAGCACGAGGAGGGGTCAGCACAATGAGCAGTTCTTC; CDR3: CATSTRRGQHNEQFF
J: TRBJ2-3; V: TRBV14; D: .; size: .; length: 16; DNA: TGTGCCAGCAGCCAATTCGCAGGGACTAGCACAGATACGCAGTATTTT; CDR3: CASSQFAGTSTDTQYF
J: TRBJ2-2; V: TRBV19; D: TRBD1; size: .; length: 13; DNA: TGTGCCAGTAAGACAGGGGTGGCCGGGGAGCTGTTTTTT; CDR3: CASKTGVAGELFF
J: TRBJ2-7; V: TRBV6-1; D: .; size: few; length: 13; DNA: TGTGCCACAAGGGACCCCGGTACCTACGAGCAGTACTTC; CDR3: CATRDPGTYEQYF
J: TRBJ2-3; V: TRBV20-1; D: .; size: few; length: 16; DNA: TGCAGTGCTAGATCGTATAGGCTCCTCTTCACAGATACGCAGTATTTT; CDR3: CSARSYRLLFTDTQYF
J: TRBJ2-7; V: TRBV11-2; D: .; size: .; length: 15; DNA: TGTGCCAGCAGCTCCGGCAGGGTCCTCTCCTACGAGCAGTACTTC; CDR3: CASSSGRVLSYEQYF
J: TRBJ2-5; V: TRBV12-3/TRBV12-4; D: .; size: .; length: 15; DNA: TGTGCCAGCAGCCGCATCCGCGATCGGAGAGAGACCCAGTACTTC; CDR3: CASSRIRDRRETQYF
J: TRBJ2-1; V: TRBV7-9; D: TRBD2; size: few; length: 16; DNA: TGTGCCAGCAGCTTAGGACTAGCGGGAGGAGGTAGTGAGCAGTTCTTC; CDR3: CASSLGLAGGGSEQFF
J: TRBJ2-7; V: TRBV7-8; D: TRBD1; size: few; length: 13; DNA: TGTGCCAGCAGCTACGACAGGGCCAACGAGCAGTACTTC; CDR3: CASSYDRANEQYF
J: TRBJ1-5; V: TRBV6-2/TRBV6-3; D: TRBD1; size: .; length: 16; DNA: TGTGCCAGCAGTCCCCGGGACAGGAATAGCAATCAGCCCCAGCATTTT; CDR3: CASSPRDRNSNQPQHF
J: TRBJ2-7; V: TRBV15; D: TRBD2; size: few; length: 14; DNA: TGTGCCACCAGTCCAAGGACTAGCGGTTACGAGCAGTACTTC; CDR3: CATSPRTSGYEQYF
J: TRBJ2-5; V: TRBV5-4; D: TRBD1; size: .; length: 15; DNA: TGTGCCAGCAGGTGGGAACAGGGGGCAAGTGAGACCCAGTACTTC; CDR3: CASRWEQGASETQYF